Below, 22 T cell receptor beta chains from the same sample are listed, as sequenced in a study of a mutant IDH1 vaccine in newly diagnosed glioma. Produced via immunoSEQ multiplex PCR; TCRdb's table is partial and in-frame only. The sample holds tens of thousands of clones; under 90% are singletons and the top ten take around 5%. Sample time point: week 35, safety follow-up. Every vaccine dose comprised 300 ug of mutant IDH1 20-mer peptide plus topical imiquimod. Their specific antigens are unknown. The sample in question was PBMCs, obtained from a glioma patient whose treatment included an IDH1 peptide vaccine. The receptor source for this set is a woman in her 40s with glioma. Some clones in this sample may be carry-over from other donors' samples.

The CDR3 nucleotides read TGTGCCAGCAGCCCGACCGCCAGGGCATGGACCGGGGAGCTGTTTTTT. Amino acids: CASSPTARAWTGELFF. The chain links TRBV7-2 to TRBJ2-2; tentative D call: TRBD1 (5 bases). V lost 5 bases and J 5 bases, leaving 18 bases between the germline ends. The germline V gene has CDR1 SGHTA and CDR2 FQGNSA. The CDR3 consists of 16 residues.

The rearrangement links TRBV6-1 to TRBJ1-6; 7 bases agree with TRBD1. CDR3 length equals 14 residues. J was trimmed by 7 bases and V by 10 bases; bases with no gene match: 10. The germline gives CDR1 MNHNS, CDR2 SASEGT. The CDR3 DNA reads TGTGCCACTATCCGGGACAGTGAAAATTCACCCCTCCACTTT. It specifies CATIRDSENSPLHF.

The chain links TRBV7-8 to TRBJ2-2; D ambiguous. The CDR3 runs 15 residues. CDR1 is SGHVS and CDR2 is FQNEAQ in the germline V gene. Trimming cost V 0 bases and J 4 bases, with 9 bases left between them. CDR3 residues: CASSLASSLTGELFF. The CDR3 DNA sequence: TGTGCCAGCAGCTTAGCCAGCAGTCTCACCGGGGAGCTGTTTTTT.

The chain has TRBV19 and TRBJ1-2; D is unresolved. Per the germline V gene, CDR1 is LNHDA and CDR2 is SQIVND (reference sequence). Trimming took off 6 bases at V and 0 bases at J, with 5 bases between the two ends. The CDR3 covers 12 residues. CDR3 loop: CASRGANYGYTF. The CDR3 coding sequence is TGTGCCAGTAGGGGAGCTAACTATGGCTACACCTTC.

A note on this clone: One junction end does not reproduce the germline sequence, and a read error may be involved. The gene calls are TRBV7-7 and TRBJ2-5, with a possible D match to TRBD1 (6 bases). The CDR3 loop spans 15 amino acids. Looked up from germline, CDR1 is SSHAT and CDR2 is FNYEAQ (reference sequence). The DNA for the CDR3 is TGTGCTAGCAGCTCTAATCGGGACAAAAAAGAGACCCAGTACTTC. Residues: CASSSNRDKKETQYF.

J is TRBJ1-5 and V is TRBV15; D gene ambiguous. Germline V CDR1 and CDR2: LNHNV, YYDKDF (reference sequence). The germline V and J ends were trimmed by 3 bases and 8 bases, with 14 bases remaining between them. The CDR3 consists of 14 residues. The CDR3 DNA reads TGTGCCACCAGCAGTCCGACTCCCCGCAAGCCCCAGCATTTT. Amino acids: CATSSPTPRKPQHF.

This clone has only one observation. The rearrangement links TRBV5-5 to TRBJ1-3, with a possible D match to TRBD1 (6 bases). The V and J ends lost 2 bases and 9 bases respectively, with 18 bases between them. This CDR3 has 15 residues. The germline V gene encodes CDR1 SGHKS and CDR2 YYEKEE (reference sequence). The CDR3 DNA reads as TGTGCCAGCAGCTTCAGGGGTTCCCCTGAGGGCACCATATATTTT. Its translation is CASSFRGSPEGTIYF.

The table lists this clone with a few counts. The chain joins TRBV29-1 to TRBJ1-1; 10 bases are a match to TRBD1. Germline CDR1 and CDR2: SQVTM and ANQGSEA. V was pared by 8 bases and J by 6 bases, with 9 bases of the junction left unmatched. This CDR3 comprises 13 residues. Written as DNA, the CDR3 is TGCAGCAGTGACAGGGGGCAAGGTTCTGAAGCTTTCTTT. As protein: CSSDRGQGSEAFF.

Details on this clone: At one end the junction does not follow the germline gene, possibly because of a read error. The gene calls are TRBV5-6 and TRBJ1-2; D ambiguous. CDR1 and CDR2 (germline): SGHDT, YYEEEE. The CDR3 contains 11 residues. For the CDR3, the DNA is TGTGCCAGCAGCTTGGTAGGAGCTCCCTATTTC. It codes for CASSLVGAPYF.

This clone was seen a few times. The chain joins TRBV6-5 to TRBJ2-2; D gene unclear. With 8 bases removed from V and 7 bases from J, the gap between germline ends came to 14 bases. Germline V CDR1 and CDR2: MNHEY, SVGAGI. The CDR3 loop spans 13 amino acids. CDR3 amino acids: CASCRGKGGELFF. The CDR3 nucleotides read TGTGCCAGCTGCCGTGGGAAGGGCGGGGAGCTGTTTTTT.

This chain uses TRBV21-1 with TRBJ2-5; the table's D gene call, TRBD2, was not cross checked with the DNA. TRBV21-1 is annotated as a pseudogene. The CDR3 consists of 20 residues. Here the CDR3 reads CASSKGGLAGDHKSEETQYF. DNA of the CDR3: TGTGCCAGCAGCAAAGGGGGACTAGCGGGAGACCATAAATCAGAAGAGACCCAGTACTTC.

The rearrangement links TRBV5-1 to TRBJ1-1; the D gene is possibly TRBD1 (6 bases). Germline CDR1 SGHRS, CDR2 YFSETQ. This CDR3 has 14 residues. Trimming took 1 base from V and 2 from J, leaving 9 bases between them. The CDR3 DNA reads as TGCGCCAGCAGCTTGTCAGGGGCCAACACTGAAGCTTTCTTT. Translation: CASSLSGANTEAFF.

The CDR3 region has the DNA TGTGCCGCCGGGGTATCGAACACTGAAGCTTTCTTT. Protein sequence: CAAGVSNTEAFF. This chain joins TRBV10-3 and TRBJ1-1; D remains unclear. Trimming removed 11 bases from V and 1 base from J, with 11 bases in between. Germline loops: CDR1 ENHRY, CDR2 SYGVKD. The CDR3 is 12 amino acids.

The chain employs TRBV4-3 and TRBJ2-5; D gene unclear. CDR3 size: 16 residues. The germline CDR1 and CDR2 sequences are LGHNA and YSLEER. V lost 1 base, J lost 0 bases, and 12 bases lay in between. The CDR3 bases are TGCGCCAGCAGCCAAGGGTCTAGGTGGGACCAAGAGACCCAGTACTTC. Translation gives CASSQGSRWDQETQYF.

The chain joins TRBV28 to TRBJ1-5; TRBD1 agrees at 9 bases. CDR1 and CDR2 from the germline V gene are MDHEN and SYDVKM. This CDR3 is built from 15 residues. With 7 bases clipped from V and 1 base from J, the junction kept 5 bases outside the gene matches. This CDR3 reads CASKGQGVSNQPQHF. DNA of the CDR3: TGTGCCAGCAAGGGACAGGGAGTCAGCAATCAGCCCCAGCATTTT.

This clone was counted once. V usage is TRBV5-1 and J usage is TRBJ2-2; 9 nucleotides agree with TRBD1. The CDR3 is made up of 15 amino acids. Germline values: CDR1 SGHRS, CDR2 YFSETQ. V dropped 5 bases and J dropped 6; count of bases not matched to a gene: 8. CDR3 sequence (DNA): TGCGCCAGCAGTAACACAGGGGGCAACGCCGGGGAGCTGTTTTTT. Translated, it gives CASSNTGGNAGELFF.

CDR3: CASSVVLRATNEKLFF. In nucleotides, the CDR3 is TGTGCCAGCAGTGTCGTCTTACGTGCAACTAATGAAAAACTGTTTTTT. This sequence joins TRBV6-1 and TRBJ1-4; D is undetermined. CDR3 length: 16 residues. Germline V gives CDR1 MNHNS, CDR2 SASEGT. V was clipped by 4 bases and J by 0 bases, with 12 bases between them.

This chain connects TRBV9 to TRBJ1-2; D unclear. The CDR3 consists of 12 residues. The germline CDR1 and CDR2 sequences are SGDLS and YYNGEE. The V end lost 0 bases, the J end lost 7 bases, and 7 bases lay between the germline ends. This CDR3 reads CASSVVGGGYTF. For the CDR3, the DNA is TGTGCCAGCAGCGTAGTGGGAGGTGGCTACACCTTC.

The chain has TRBV7-6 and TRBJ2-5, with a tentative D call TRBD1 (5 bases). Germline CDR1 SGHVS, CDR2 FNYEAQ. Trimming shortened V by 5 bases and J by 2 bases, and 12 bases separated the two germline ends. This CDR3 has 14 amino acids. The CDR3 nucleotides read TGTGCCAGCAGCGAGACAGAGATTCAAGAGACCCAGTACTTC. Its protein product is CASSETEIQETQYF.

The chain links TRBV6-5 to TRBJ1-1, with a weak D call TRBD1 (6 bases). Deletions cut 6 bases from V and 5 bases from J, with 19 bases between. CDR3 length equals 15 residues. Germline lookup yields CDR1 MNHEY and CDR2 SVGAGI. The CDR3 nucleotides are TGTGCCAGCAGCTACGCCCCAGGCCAGGGGACTGAAGCTTTCTTT. It codes for CASSYAPGQGTEAFF.

This clone occurred a few times. The V call is TRBV29-1, the J call TRBJ2-6, with D unresolved. This CDR3 is 14 amino acids long. Trimming stripped 6 bases from V and 1 base from J, with 10 bases between. CDR1 and CDR2 (germline): SQVTM, ANQGSEA. The CDR3 nucleotides are TGCAGCGTAGGAGTCCCGTCTGGGGCCAACGTCCTGACTTTC. It is translated as CSVGVPSGANVLTF.

CDR3 sequence: CASSLYRTGGTEAFF. CDR3 nucleotides: TGTGCCAGCAGCTTATATAGGACAGGGGGCACTGAAGCTTTCTTT. The rearrangement links TRBV11-2 to TRBJ1-1, with 10 bases matching TRBD1. After removal of 2 bases from V and 4 bases from J, the junction contained 4 bases not matched to a gene. The CDR3 runs 15 residues. Germline CDR1 SGHAT, CDR2 FQNNGV.